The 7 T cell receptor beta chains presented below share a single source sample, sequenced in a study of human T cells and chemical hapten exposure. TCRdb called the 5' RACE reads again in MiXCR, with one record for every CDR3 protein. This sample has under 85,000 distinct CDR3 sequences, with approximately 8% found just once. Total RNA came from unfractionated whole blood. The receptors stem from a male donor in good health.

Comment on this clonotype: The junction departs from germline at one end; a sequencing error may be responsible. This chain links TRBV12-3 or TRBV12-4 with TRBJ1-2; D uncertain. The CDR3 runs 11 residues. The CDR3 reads CASGVGPGDTF. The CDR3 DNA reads TGTGCCAGCGGAGTAGGGCCTGGCGACACCTTC.

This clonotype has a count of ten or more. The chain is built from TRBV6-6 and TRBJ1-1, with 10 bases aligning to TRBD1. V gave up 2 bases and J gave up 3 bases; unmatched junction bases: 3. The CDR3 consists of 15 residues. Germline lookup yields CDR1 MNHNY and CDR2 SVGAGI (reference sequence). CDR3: CASSYQTGGHTEAFF. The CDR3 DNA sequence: TGTGCCAGCAGTTACCAGACAGGGGGCCACACTGAAGCTTTCTTT.

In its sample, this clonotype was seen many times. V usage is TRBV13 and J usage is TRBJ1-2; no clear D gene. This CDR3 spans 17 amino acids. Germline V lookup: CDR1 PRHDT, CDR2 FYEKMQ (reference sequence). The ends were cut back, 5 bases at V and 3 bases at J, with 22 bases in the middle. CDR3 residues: CASSAAAFVSLDYGYTF. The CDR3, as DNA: TGTGCCAGCAGCGCCGCTGCCTTTGTGTCGCTGGACTATGGCTACACCTTC.

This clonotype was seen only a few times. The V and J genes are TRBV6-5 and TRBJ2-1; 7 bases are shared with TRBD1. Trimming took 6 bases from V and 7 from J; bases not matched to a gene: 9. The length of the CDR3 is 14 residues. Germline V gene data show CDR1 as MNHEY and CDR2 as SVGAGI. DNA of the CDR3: TGTGCCAGCAGGTCCCGGGACAGCCGAAATGAGCAGTTCTTC. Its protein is CASRSRDSRNEQFF.

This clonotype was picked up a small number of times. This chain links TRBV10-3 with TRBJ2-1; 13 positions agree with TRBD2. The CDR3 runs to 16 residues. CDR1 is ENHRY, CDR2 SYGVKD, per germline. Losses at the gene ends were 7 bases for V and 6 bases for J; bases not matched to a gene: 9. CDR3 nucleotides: TGTGCCATCACCGGGACTAGCGGGACTGAAGGCAATGAGCAGTTCTTC. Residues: CAITGTSGTEGNEQFF.

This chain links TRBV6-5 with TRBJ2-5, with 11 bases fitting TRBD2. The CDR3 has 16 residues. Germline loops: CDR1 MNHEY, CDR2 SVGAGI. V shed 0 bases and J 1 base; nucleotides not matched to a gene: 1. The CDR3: CASSYSGTSGQETQYF. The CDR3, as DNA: TGTGCCAGCAGTTACTCCGGGACTAGCGGCCAAGAGACCCAGTACTTC.

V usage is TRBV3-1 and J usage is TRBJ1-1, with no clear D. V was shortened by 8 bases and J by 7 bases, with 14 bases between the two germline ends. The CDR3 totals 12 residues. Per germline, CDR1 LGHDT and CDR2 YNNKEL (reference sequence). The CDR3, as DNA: TGTGCCAGCCAGAACCGTGGACTTGAAGCTTTCTTT. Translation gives CASQNRGLEAFF.